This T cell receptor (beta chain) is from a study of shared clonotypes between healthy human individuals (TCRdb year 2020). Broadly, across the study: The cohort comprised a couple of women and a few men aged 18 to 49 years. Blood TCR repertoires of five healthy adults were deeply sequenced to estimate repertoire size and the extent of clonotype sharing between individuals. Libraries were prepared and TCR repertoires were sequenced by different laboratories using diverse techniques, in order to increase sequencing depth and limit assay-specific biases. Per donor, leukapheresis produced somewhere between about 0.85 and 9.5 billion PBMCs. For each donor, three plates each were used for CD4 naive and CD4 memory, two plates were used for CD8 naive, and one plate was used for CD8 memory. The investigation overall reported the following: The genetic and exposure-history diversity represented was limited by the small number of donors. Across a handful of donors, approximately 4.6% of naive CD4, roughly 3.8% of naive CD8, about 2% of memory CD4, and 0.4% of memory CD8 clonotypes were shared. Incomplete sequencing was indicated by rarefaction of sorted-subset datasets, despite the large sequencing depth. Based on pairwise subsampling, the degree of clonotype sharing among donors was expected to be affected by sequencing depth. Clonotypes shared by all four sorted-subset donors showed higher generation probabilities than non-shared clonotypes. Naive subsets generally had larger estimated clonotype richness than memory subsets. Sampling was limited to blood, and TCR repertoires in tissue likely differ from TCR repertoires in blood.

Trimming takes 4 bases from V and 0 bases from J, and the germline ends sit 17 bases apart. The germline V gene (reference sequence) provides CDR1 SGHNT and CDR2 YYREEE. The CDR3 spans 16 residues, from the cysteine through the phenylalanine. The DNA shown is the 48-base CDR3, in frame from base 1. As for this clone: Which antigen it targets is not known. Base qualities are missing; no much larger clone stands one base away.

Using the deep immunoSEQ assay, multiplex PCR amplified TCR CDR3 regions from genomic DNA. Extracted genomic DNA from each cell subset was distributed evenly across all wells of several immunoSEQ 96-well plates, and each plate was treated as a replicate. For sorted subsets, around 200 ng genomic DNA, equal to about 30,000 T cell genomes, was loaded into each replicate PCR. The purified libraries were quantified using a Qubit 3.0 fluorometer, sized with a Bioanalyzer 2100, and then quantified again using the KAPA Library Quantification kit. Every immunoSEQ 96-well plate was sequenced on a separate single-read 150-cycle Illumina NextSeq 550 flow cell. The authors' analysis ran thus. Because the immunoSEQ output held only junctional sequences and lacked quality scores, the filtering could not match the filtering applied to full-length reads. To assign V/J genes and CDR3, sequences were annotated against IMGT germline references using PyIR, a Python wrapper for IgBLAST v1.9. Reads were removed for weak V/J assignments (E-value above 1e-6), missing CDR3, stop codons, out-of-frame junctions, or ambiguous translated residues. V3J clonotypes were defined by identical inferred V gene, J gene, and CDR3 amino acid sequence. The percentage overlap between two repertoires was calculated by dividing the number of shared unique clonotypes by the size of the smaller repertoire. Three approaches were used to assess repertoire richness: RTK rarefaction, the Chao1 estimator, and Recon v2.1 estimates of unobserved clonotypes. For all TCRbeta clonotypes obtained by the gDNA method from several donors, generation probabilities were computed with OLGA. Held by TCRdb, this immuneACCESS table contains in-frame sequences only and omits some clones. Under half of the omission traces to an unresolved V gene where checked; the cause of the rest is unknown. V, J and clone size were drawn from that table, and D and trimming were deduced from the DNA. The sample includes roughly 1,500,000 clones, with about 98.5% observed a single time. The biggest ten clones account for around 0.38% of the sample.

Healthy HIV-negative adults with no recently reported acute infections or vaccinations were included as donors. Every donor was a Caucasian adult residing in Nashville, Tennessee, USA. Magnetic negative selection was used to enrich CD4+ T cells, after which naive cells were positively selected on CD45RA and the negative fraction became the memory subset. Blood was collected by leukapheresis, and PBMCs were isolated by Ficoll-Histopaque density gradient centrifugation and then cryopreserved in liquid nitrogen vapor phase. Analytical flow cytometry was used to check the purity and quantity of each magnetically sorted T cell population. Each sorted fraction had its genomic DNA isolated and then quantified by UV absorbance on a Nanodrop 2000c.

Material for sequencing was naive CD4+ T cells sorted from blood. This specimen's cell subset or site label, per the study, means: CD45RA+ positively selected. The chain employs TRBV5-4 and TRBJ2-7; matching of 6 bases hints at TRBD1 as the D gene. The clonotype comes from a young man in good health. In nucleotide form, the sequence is TGTGCCAGCAGCACCGGAGGACAGCTCAGCTCCTACGAGCAGTACTTC. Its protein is CASSTGGQLSSYEQYF.